The entry that follows covers one T cell receptor (beta chain) sequence. Its antigen is not yet known. No per-base quality is available; no much larger clone lies one base away. The ViraFEST assay stimulated PBMC with viral peptide pools and then used TCR sequencing to identify antigen-specific CD4+ T cell clonotypes by expansion. After approximately eleven days of culture, CD4+ T cells were isolated with the EasySep CD4+ T cell isolation kit. Healthy vaccine recipients had no prior SARS-CoV-2 infection, confirmed by negative nucleocapsid antibodies before and after vaccination. About 1.8 million PBMC per well were cultured with approximately 10 ug/ml peptides in IMDM containing about 5% human AB serum, around 9.7 IU/ml IL-2 and gentamicin. Half of the culture medium was replaced with fresh IL-2-containing medium on days 3 and 7. Unless otherwise noted, each peptide stimulation condition was cultured in triplicate wells. PBMC were separated from whole blood using Ficoll-Paque Plus gradient centrifugation and were then either cryopreserved at -140C or used fresh. The overlapping peptide pools covered the spike proteins of SARS-CoV-2 and of the common cold coronaviruses HCoV-NL63, HCoV-OC43 and HCoV-229E. The QIAamp micro DNA kit was used to extract genomic DNA from the cultured CD4+ T cells.

These data belong to a study of vaccination effects on CD4 cells after COVID-19 (dated 2022 in TCRdb). For the wider study: Each participant received two doses of an mRNA SARS-CoV-2 vaccine, either BNT162b2 or mRNA-1273. The study compared SARS-CoV-2 spike-specific CD4+ TCR repertoires before and after mRNA vaccination in COVID-19 convalescent patients and infection-naive vaccine recipients. A total of 10 COVID-19 convalescent patients and several SARS-CoV-2-naive healthy vaccine recipients were included in the full study. In the study, cultures from other donors were sequenced using the Oncomine TCR Beta short-read assay on an Illumina iSeq 100.

The protocol used for the library was the immunoSEQ multiplex PCR assay. DNA from the CD4+ T cells that had been cultured and isolated underwent TCR beta CDR3 sequencing. From the authors' description of their analysis: The analysis removed non-productive TCR sequences, trimmed reads to the CDR3 region, and retained only CDR3s that were 7 or more amino acids long. Antigen-specific clonotypes were identified using the MANAFEST web app by comparison of expansion in peptide wells against reference cultures. To be called positive, a clone needed expansion at FDR<0.05 compared with the reference and with all other wells, an odds ratio greater than 5, and a frequency greater than 0.1% in two replicate wells. Clonotypes significantly expanded in SARS-CoV-2 spike wells and in at least one common cold coronavirus spike condition were defined as cross-reactive. CDR3 similarity was assessed by Levenshtein distance using the stringdist R package, and unrooted trees were constructed with ape in R 3.6.1. Here the immuneACCESS table is served through TCRdb, limited to in-frame sequences with V and J called. Missing clones are a known gap in these copies; in checked studies unresolved V genes cover under half, and the rest lacks a known reason. The V and J calls and clone size were taken over from that table, and D and trimming were inferred from the DNA. For this sample the table gives tens of thousands of clones, of which roughly three quarters were detected only once. The ten largest clonotypes hold around 6% of the sample.

Via the germline V gene, CDR1 is MDHEN and CDR2 SYDVKM. The CDR3 measures 13 amino acids from cysteine to phenylalanine. Only the CDR3 DNA stays, 39 bases, in frame from base 1. The germline ends are 8 bases apart after V is trimmed by 3 bases and J by 3 bases. Overall study results and their limits: Among healthy vaccine recipients, nearly all vaccine-induced clones were SARS-CoV-2 mono-reactive, and only 1 of 255 was cross-reactive with common cold coronaviruses. Both infection-induced and vaccine-induced clones contracted markedly at late post-vaccination timepoints, which is consistent with waning T cell responses. The study was limited by a small number of convalescent patients and lacked early post-infection timepoints.

The receptor chain draws on TRBV28 and TRBJ1-2, with TRBD1 as a weak D call on 5 bases. This sequence originates from a human donor who received a COVID-19 vaccine. The material sequenced was CD4+ T cells from PBMCs cultured with HCoV-OC43 spike peptides, taken before COVID-19 vaccination. The cell subset or site label on this specimen signifies: HCoV-OC43 spike overlapping peptide pool stimulation. The sequence in DNA is TGTGCCAGCAGTTTTGGCAGGGACTATGGCTACACCTTC. This translates into CASSFGRDYGYTF.